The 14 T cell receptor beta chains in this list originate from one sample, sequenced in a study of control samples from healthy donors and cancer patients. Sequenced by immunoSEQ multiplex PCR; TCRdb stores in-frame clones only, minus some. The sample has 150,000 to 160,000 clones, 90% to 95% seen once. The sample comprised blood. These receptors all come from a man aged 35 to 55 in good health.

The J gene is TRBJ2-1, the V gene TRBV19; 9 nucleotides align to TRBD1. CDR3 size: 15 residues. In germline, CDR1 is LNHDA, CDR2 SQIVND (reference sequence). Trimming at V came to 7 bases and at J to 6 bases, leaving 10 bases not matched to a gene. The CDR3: CASNTGGRDGNEQFF. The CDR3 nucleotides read TGTGCCAGTAATACAGGGGGCAGAGATGGCAATGAGCAGTTCTTC.

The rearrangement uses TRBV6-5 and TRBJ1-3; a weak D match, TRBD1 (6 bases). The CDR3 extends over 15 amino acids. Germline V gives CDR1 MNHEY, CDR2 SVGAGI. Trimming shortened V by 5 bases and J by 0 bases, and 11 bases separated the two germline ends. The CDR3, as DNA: TGTGCCAGCAGTCTTGACAGGAGCTCTGGAAACACCATATATTTT. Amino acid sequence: CASSLDRSSGNTIYF.

The CDR3 DNA reads TGTGCCAGCAGCCGAGTTACCTCTAACTATGGCTACACCTTC. It is translated as CASSRVTSNYGYTF. V usage is TRBV7-9 and J usage is TRBJ1-2, with D hard to call. Trimming took off 5 bases at V and 0 bases at J, with 10 bases between the two ends. The CDR3 runs to 14 residues. Germline CDR1 and CDR2: SEHNR and FQNEAQ (reference sequence).

CDR3 protein: CASSFSWATGGRTDTQYF. CDR3 coding DNA: TGTGCCAGCAGCTTTTCATGGGCCACGGGGGGGAGAACAGATACGCAGTATTTT. The rearrangement links TRBV5-5 to TRBJ2-3, with 8 nucleotides matching TRBD2. The J segment lost 3 bases and the V segment lost 2 bases, leaving 14 bases of the junction unmatched. In germline, CDR1 is SGHKS, CDR2 YYEKEE (reference sequence). The CDR3 spans 18 residues.

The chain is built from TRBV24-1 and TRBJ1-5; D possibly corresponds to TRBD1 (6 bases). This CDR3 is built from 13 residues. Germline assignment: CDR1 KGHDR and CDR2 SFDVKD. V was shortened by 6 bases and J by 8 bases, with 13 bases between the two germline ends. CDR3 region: CATSRRGGEPQHF. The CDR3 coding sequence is TGTGCCACCAGTAGGAGGGGGGGTGAGCCCCAGCATTTT.

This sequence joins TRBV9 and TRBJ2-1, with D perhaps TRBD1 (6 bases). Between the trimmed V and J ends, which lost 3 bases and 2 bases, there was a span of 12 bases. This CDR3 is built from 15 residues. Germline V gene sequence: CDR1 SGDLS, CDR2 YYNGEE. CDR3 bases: TGTGCCAGCAGCGAACAGGGACAAACCTACAATGAGCAGTTCTTC. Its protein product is CASSEQGQTYNEQFF.

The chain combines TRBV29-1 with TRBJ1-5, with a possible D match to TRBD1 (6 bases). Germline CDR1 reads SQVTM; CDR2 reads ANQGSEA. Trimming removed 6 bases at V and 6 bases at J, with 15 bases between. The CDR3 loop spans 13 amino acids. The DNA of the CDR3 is TGCAGCGTCTTAGAGGGCAGGGGTCAGCCCCAGCATTTT. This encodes CSVLEGRGQPQHF.

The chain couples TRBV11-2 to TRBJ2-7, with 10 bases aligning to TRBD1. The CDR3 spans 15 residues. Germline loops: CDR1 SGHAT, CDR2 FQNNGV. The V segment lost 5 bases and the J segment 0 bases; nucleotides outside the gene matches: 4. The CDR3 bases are TGTGCCAGCAGCGCCGGGACAGGGGCCTCCTACGAGCAGTACTTC. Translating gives CASSAGTGASYEQYF.

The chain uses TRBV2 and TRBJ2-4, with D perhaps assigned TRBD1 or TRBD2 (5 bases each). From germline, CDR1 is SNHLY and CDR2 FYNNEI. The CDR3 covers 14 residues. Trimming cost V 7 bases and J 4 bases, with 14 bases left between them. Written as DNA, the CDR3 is TGTGCCAGCACACTAGGACAAGGGAAAAACATTCAGTACTTC. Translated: CASTLGQGKNIQYF.

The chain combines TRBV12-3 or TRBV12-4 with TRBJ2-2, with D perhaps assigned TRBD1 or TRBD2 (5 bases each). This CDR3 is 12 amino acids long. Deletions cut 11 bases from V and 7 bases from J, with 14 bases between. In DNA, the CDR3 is TGTGCCTCATTATTGGGGGTCGGGGAGCTGTTTTTT. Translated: CASLLGVGELFF.

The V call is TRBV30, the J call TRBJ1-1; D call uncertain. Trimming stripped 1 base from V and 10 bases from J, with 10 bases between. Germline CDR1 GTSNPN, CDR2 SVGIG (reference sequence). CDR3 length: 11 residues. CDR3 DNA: TGTGCCTGGAGTGCCGGTCTAGGAGCTTTCTTT. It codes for CAWSAGLGAFF.

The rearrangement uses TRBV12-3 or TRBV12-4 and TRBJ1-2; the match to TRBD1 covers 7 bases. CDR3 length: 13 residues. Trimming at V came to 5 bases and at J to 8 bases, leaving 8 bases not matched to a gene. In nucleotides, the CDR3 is TGTGCCAGCAGTCCCACAGGGGAAGGGGGCTACACCTTC. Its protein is CASSPTGEGGYTF.

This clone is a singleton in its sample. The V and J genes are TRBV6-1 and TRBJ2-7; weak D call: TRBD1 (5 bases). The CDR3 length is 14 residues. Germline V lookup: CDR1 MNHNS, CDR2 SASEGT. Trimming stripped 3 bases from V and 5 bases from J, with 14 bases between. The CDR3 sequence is CASSEVRVSDEQYF. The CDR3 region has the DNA TGTGCCAGCAGTGAGGTCAGGGTATCGGACGAGCAGTACTTC.

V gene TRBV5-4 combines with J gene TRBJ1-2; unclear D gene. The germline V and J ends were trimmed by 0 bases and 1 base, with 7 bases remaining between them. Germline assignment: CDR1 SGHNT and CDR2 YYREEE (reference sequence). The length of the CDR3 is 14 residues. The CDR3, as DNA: TGTGCCAGCAGCTTGGACAGTTATAACTATGGCTACACCTTC. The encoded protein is CASSLDSYNYGYTF.